This section outlines one T cell receptor beta chain sequence together with its context. The sample belongs to a study of blood T cell repertoires in COVID-19. The wider study: Whether acute or convalescent, the COVID-19 samples came from the United States, Italy and Spain.

Germline CDR1 reads MDHEN; CDR2 reads SYDVKM. The CDR3 consists of 12 residues. The germline V and J ends were trimmed by 6 bases and 9 bases, with 12 bases remaining between them. In the original processing: Quantification of nucleated cells was approximated via reference gene primer amplification. The assay was immunoSEQ multiplex PCR, and TCRdb's table has in-frame clones only and misses some. The V and J calls and the clone size are those of that table, but D and trimming were determined from the DNA. The sample shows roughly 150,000 clones, roughly nine tenths of them seen only once. The specimen sequenced was peripheral blood. The genes are TRBV28 and TRBJ2-1; possible D gene TRBD1, 6 bases. The receptor comes from a woman in her 70s with acute or convalescent COVID-19. As DNA, the CDR3 is TGTGCCAGCAGCAAAAGGGGGTTTGAGCAGTTCTTC. This codes for CASSKRGFEQFF.